A selection of T cell receptor beta chains follows, all from one sample in a study of shared T cell receptors in the human thymus. This table comes from immunoSEQ multiplex PCR, and its TCRdb copy is limited to in-frame clones, with some not included. Here the sample spans hundreds of thousands of clones, 85% to 90% being singletons. The same sample was also used in a study of human thymus T cells.

The sample comprised thymocytes. The origin of the receptors is a boy under two years old with a congenital heart defect. Each CDR3 is given with its conserved first and last residue. D genes are given only for firm matches. Clone sizes are given selectively: once, few, many, or a class where the clone is expanded.

cdr3_aa,cdr3_nt,j_call,d_call,v_call,clone_size
CASSLPQGPYNEQFF,TGTGCCAGCAGCTTACCGCAGGGTCCCTACAATGAGCAGTTCTTC,TRBJ2-1,NA,TRBV7-9,NA
CASSFVLAPYNEQFF,TGTGCCAGCAGCTTCGTCCTAGCCCCTTACAATGAGCAGTTCTTC,TRBJ2-1,NA,TRBV7-9,NA
CASSQGRSGELFF,TGCGCCAGCAGCCAAGGGAGGTCCGGGGAGCTGTTTTTT,TRBJ2-2,NA,TRBV4-3,few
CASSQDRGQCADTQYF,TGCGCCAGCAGCCAAGACAGGGGACAATGCGCAGATACGCAGTATTTT,TRBJ2-3,NA,TRBV4-1,NA
CASSLGQCNYGYTF,TGTGCCAGCAGTTTAGGACAGTGCAACTATGGCTACACCTTC,TRBJ1-2,NA,TRBV27,NA
CASGTLGGSNQPQHF,TGTGCTAGTGGTACACTGGGGGGGTCGAATCAGCCCCAGCATTTT,TRBJ1-5,NA,TRBV12-5,NA
CASSRTGKRRPQHF,TGTGCCAGTAGTCGAACAGGAAAACGGCGGCCCCAGCATTTT,TRBJ1-5,NA,TRBV19,NA
CAISEKESEQYF,TGTGCCATCAGTGAGAAGGAGTCCGAGCAGTACTTC,TRBJ2-7,NA,TRBV10-3,NA
CASSQEIPPGERQTQYF,TGTGCCAGCAGCCAAGAAATCCCTCCAGGGGAGAGGCAGACCCAGTACTTC,TRBJ2-5,NA,TRBV14,NA
CASRWFIEYNEQFF,TGTGCCAGCAGGTGGTTCATAGAGTACAATGAGCAGTTCTTC,TRBJ2-1,NA,TRBV27,NA
CATSRVSSRESYNEQFF,TGTGCCACCAGCAGAGTGTCGTCGCGGGAGTCCTACAATGAGCAGTTCTTC,TRBJ2-1,TRBD2,TRBV15,once
CASSQQLGQGPNLAKNIQYF,TGCGCCAGCAGCCAGCAGTTGGGACAGGGCCCAAATTTAGCCAAAAACATTCAGTACTTC,TRBJ2-4,TRBD1,TRBV4-3,few
CASNLGGANEAFF,TGTGCCTCCAATTTAGGAGGGGCGAACGAAGCTTTCTTT,TRBJ1-1,NA,TRBV9,NA
CASSRAPESRNQPQHF,TGTGCCAGCAGCCGTGCCCCGGAGAGCCGCAATCAGCCCCAGCATTTT,TRBJ1-5,NA,TRBV6-6,NA
CAISDHSYGYTF,TGTGCCATCAGTGATCACTCTTATGGCTACACCTTC,TRBJ1-2,NA,TRBV10-3,NA
CASSSVGANQPQHF,TGTGCCAGTAGTTCTGTAGGGGCCAATCAGCCCCAGCATTTT,TRBJ1-5,NA,TRBV19,once
CAFFLFTGGKGLAGRDEQYF,TGTGCCTTTTTCCTCTTTACAGGGGGCAAAGGACTAGCGGGACGGGACGAGCAGTACTTC,TRBJ2-7,TRBD2,TRBV30,NA
CASSVARAGKANEQFF,TGTGCCAGCAGCGTAGCTCGGGCGGGAAAGGCGAATGAGCAGTTCTTC,TRBJ2-1,NA,TRBV9,NA
CASSLTGEGNEQYF,TGTGCCAGCAGCCTGACAGGCGAGGGCAACGAGCAGTACTTC,TRBJ2-7,NA,TRBV4-2,once
CASKPGQGYNEQFF,TGTGCCAGCAAACCGGGACAGGGCTACAATGAGCAGTTCTTC,TRBJ2-1,TRBD1,TRBV6-5,once
CASSFEAGVRDKQYF,TGTGCCAGCAGCTTCGAGGCGGGAGTTAGAGACAAGCAGTACTTC,TRBJ2-7,TRBD2,TRBV7-3,once
CASSAFGRTGVNYGYTF,TGTGCCAGCAGCGCATTCGGGAGGACAGGGGTGAACTATGGCTACACCTTC,TRBJ1-2,TRBD1,TRBV9,NA
CAISPLAGGLGTDTQYF,TGTGCCATCAGCCCTCTAGCGGGAGGGCTGGGCACAGATACGCAGTATTTT,TRBJ2-3,TRBD2,TRBV10-3,NA
CAISVTDANTGELFF,TGTGCCATCAGTGTAACAGACGCGAACACCGGGGAGCTGTTTTTT,TRBJ2-2,NA,TRBV10-3,NA
CSVDPGQDTYEQYF,TGCAGCGTCGATCCGGGACAGGACACCTACGAGCAGTACTTC,TRBJ2-7,TRBD1,TRBV29-1,once
CSVRVGQAAGNTIYF,TGCAGCGTTAGAGTTGGCCAGGCCGCCGGAAACACCATATATTTT,TRBJ1-3,NA,TRBV29-1,once
CASSLYGNIGYEQYF,TGTGCCAGCAGCTTATATGGAAACATCGGGTACGAGCAGTACTTC,TRBJ2-7,NA,TRBV11-2,NA
CASSLGHGYEQYF,TGTGCCAGCAGCTTGGGTCACGGTTACGAGCAGTACTTC,TRBJ2-7,NA,TRBV5-5,NA
CASSPNPASGSTDTQYF,TGTGCCAGCAGCCCAAACCCTGCTAGCGGGAGTACAGATACGCAGTATTTT,TRBJ2-3,TRBD2,TRBV7-9,NA